Listed here are 30 T cell receptor beta chains from one sample, sequenced in a study of cytomegalovirus exposure and HLA in healthy donors. Here immunoSEQ multiplex PCR was the method, and the copy in TCRdb shows in-frame clones only, minus some. Here the sample spans 85,000 to 95,000 clones, roughly 96% being singletons. Sequencing used PBMCs. The receptors derive from a man aged 18 to 29 in good health and CMV-seronegative.

V gene TRBV2 combines with J gene TRBJ2-3, with a weak D call TRBD1 (5 bases). V shed 5 bases and J shed 3 bases, with 12 bases lying between them. In germline, CDR1 is SNHLY, CDR2 FYNNEI. CDR3 length equals 14 residues. This chain's CDR3 is CASSRTQMTDTQYF. The CDR3 bases are TGTGCCAGCAGTCGGACACAAATGACAGATACGCAGTATTTT.

This rearrangement joins TRBV28 to TRBJ1-3; maybe TRBD1 (5 bases). CDR1 MDHEN and CDR2 SYDVKM come from the germline V gene. The CDR3 consists of 14 residues. With 3 bases removed from V and 2 bases from J, the gap between germline ends came to 8 bases. The DNA for the CDR3 is TGTGCCAGCAGTTTCCGGGGGGCTGGAAACACCATATATTTT. Translation gives CASSFRGAGNTIYF.

V usage is TRBV10-1 and J usage is TRBJ1-3; TRBD1 matches 7 bases. Trimming at V came to 2 bases and at J to 3 bases, leaving 7 bases not matched to a gene. Germline lookup yields CDR1 WNHNN and CDR2 SYGVQD (reference sequence). The CDR3 contains 16 residues. CDR3 sequence: CASSEEKGAGGNTIYF. DNA for the CDR3: TGCGCCAGCAGTGAGGAGAAGGGGGCAGGTGGAAACACCATATATTTT.

This chain links TRBV12-5 with TRBJ2-5; 8 bases match TRBD1. This CDR3 has 15 amino acids. The V gene end was trimmed by 5 bases and the J gene end by 0 bases; junction bases not matched to a gene: 5. Germline V lookup: CDR1 LGHNT, CDR2 FRNRAP. The CDR3 reads CASGVGQVYQETQYF. The CDR3 nucleotides read TGTGCTAGTGGTGTGGGACAGGTATACCAAGAGACCCAGTACTTC.

Comment on this clone: The junction departs from the called germline gene at one end, perhaps through a read error. The rearrangement joins TRBV6-5 to TRBJ1-5; D gene ambiguous. Germline V gene data show CDR1 as MNHEY and CDR2 as SVGAGI. CDR3 length equals 12 residues. CDR3 DNA sequence: TGTGCCAGCAGTGACACCTATCAGGCCCAGCATTTT. Translation: CASSDTYQAQHF.

The chain couples TRBV5-5 to TRBJ2-7; 11 bases align to TRBD2. Germline V CDR1 and CDR2: SGHKS, YYEKEE (reference sequence). V lost 6 bases to trimming and J lost 4 bases; unmatched junction nucleotides: 6. This CDR3 comprises 14 residues. This CDR3 reads CASTYGTSGYEQYV. As DNA, the CDR3 is TGTGCCAGCACCTATGGGACTAGCGGTTACGAGCAGTACGTC.

The V call is TRBV5-4, the J call TRBJ2-7; 9 positions agree with TRBD1. Trimming removed 3 bases from V and 2 bases from J; junction bases left unmatched: 3. This CDR3 is 14 amino acids long. CDR1 SGHNT and CDR2 YYREEE come from the germline V gene (reference sequence). The CDR3 protein is CASSWGQGTYEQYF. As DNA, the CDR3 is TGTGCCAGCAGCTGGGGACAGGGCACCTACGAGCAGTACTTC. The whole variable domain, filled in from reference TRBV5-4 and TRBJ2-7, reads ETGVTQSPTHLIKTRGQQVTLRCSSQSGHNTVSWYQQALGQGPQFIFQYYREEENGRGNFPPRFSGLQFPNYSSELNVNALELDDSALYLCASSWGQGTYEQYFGPGTRLTVT.

The chain has TRBV7-2 and TRBJ1-1, with a possible D match to TRBD1 (5 bases). This CDR3 has 15 residues. Germline-derived CDR1 and CDR2 are SGHTA and FQGNSA. Trimming shortened V by 1 base and J by 6 bases, and 15 bases separated the two germline ends. The CDR3 reads CASSLVLGAIPEAFF. In nucleotides, the CDR3 is TGTGCCAGCAGCTTAGTTTTAGGGGCCATCCCTGAAGCTTTCTTT.

V and J are TRBV6-1 and TRBJ1-1; D gene ambiguous. The CDR3 loop spans 15 amino acids. Between the trimmed V and J ends, which lost 3 bases and 4 bases, there was a span of 15 bases. CDR1 and CDR2 (germline): MNHNS, SASEGT. CDR3 DNA sequence: TGTGCCAGCAGTGAGCATGAGGGTGCGGGCACTGAAGCTTTCTTT. This encodes CASSEHEGAGTEAFF.

The CDR3 reads CASSPVRGETQYF. DNA for the CDR3: TGTGCCAGCTCACCAGTCAGGGGGGAGACCCAGTACTTC. The chain combines TRBV18 with TRBJ2-5; 7 nucleotides agree with TRBD1. The length of the CDR3 is 13 residues. Germline CDR1 reads KGHSH; CDR2 reads LQKENI. V dropped 2 bases and J dropped 5; count of bases not matched to a gene: 2. Supplemented by reference TRBV18 and TRBJ2-5, the full variable domain reads NAGVMQNPRHLVRRRGQEARLRCSPMKGHSHVYWYRQLPEEGLKFMVYLQKENIIDESGMPKERFSAEFPKEGPSILRIQQVVRGDSAAYFCASSPVRGETQYFGPGTRLLVL.

The CDR3 region has the DNA TGTGCCAGCAGCCGCGGGTTTGGCTCCTACAATGAGCAGTTCTTC. Translated: CASSRGFGSYNEQFF. V gene TRBV7-2 combines with J gene TRBJ2-1; D perhaps matches TRBD2 (5 bases). Trimming left V 5 bases short and J 0 bases short, with 11 bases between. The germline V gene has CDR1 SGHTA and CDR2 FQGNSA. CDR3 length equals 15 residues.

This chain uses TRBV11-2 with TRBJ1-2, with a weak D call TRBD1 (6 bases). Trimming took 5 bases from V and 7 from J, leaving 14 bases between them. CDR3 size: 13 residues. Germline values: CDR1 SGHAT, CDR2 FQNNGV. The CDR3 here is CASSRGGLGGYTF. In nucleotides, the CDR3 is TGTGCCAGCAGCCGGGGGGGGCTCGGTGGCTACACCTTC.

CDR3 region: CASSLGRLAGNTDTQYF. CDR3 nucleotides: TGTGCCAGCAGCTTAGGTCGACTAGCGGGGAACACAGATACGCAGTATTTT. V usage is TRBV7-2 and J usage is TRBJ2-3; 11 positions agree with TRBD2. This CDR3 has 17 residues. Looked up from germline, CDR1 is SGHTA and CDR2 is FQGNSA. The ends lost 1 base at V and 2 bases at J; junction bases unmatched: 5.

The J gene is TRBJ2-7, the V gene TRBV11-3; perhaps TRBD2 as D (6 bases). CDR3 size: 11 residues. Trimming removed 8 bases at V and 6 bases at J, with 11 bases between. Germline CDR1 SGHNT, CDR2 YENEEA. The CDR3 DNA reads TGTGCCAGCGCCGGGGGTGGCGAGCAGTACTTC. Translating it yields CASAGGGEQYF. The full variable domain, completed using reference TRBV11-3 and TRBJ2-7, is EAGVVQSPRYKIIEKKQPVAFWCNPISGHNTLYWYLQNLGQGPELLIRYENEEAVDDSQLPKDRFSAERLKGVDSTLKIQPAELGDSAVYLCASAGGGEQYFGPGTRLTVT.

Here the CDR3 DNA reads TGTGCCATCCTAGCGGCGGGAGGGGCCAATGAGCAGTTCTTC. Translated: CAILAAGGANEQFF. J is TRBJ2-1 and V is TRBV9; 9 nucleotides match TRBD2. The V and J ends lost 9 bases and 6 bases, in that order; junction bases with no gene match: 10. The CDR3 spans 14 residues. Looked up from germline, CDR1 is SGDLS and CDR2 is YYNGEE.

This chain links TRBV5-1 with TRBJ2-3; TRBD2 aligns across 10 bases. The length of the CDR3 is 16 residues. Germline V gene data show CDR1 as SGHRS and CDR2 as YFSETQ. V lost 3 bases and J lost 3; bases outside the gene matches: 7. CDR3 loop: CASSWRSGRETDTQYF. Written as DNA, the CDR3 is TGCGCCAGCAGCTGGAGGAGCGGGAGGGAGACAGATACGCAGTATTTT.

This chain connects TRBV27 to TRBJ1-1; a weak D match, TRBD1 (6 bases). Germline CDR1 MNHEY, CDR2 SMNVEV (reference sequence). The ends were cut back, 4 bases at V and 3 bases at J, with 18 bases in the middle. CDR3 length: 16 residues. The chain's CDR3 is CASSYRDIQGHTEAFF. CDR3 coding DNA: TGTGCCAGCAGTTATAGGGACATACAGGGCCACACTGAAGCTTTCTTT.

This clone turned up a few times. DNA of the CDR3: TGTGCCAGCAAAGGGACAGCTTTTAATGAAAAACTGTTTTTT. Protein: CASKGTAFNEKLFF. The chain links TRBV2 to TRBJ1-4, with 7 bases that match TRBD1. CDR1 and CDR2 (germline): SNHLY, FYNNEI. J gave up 4 bases and V 7 bases, and 6 bases lay outside the gene matches. CDR3 length: 14 amino acids.

CDR3 region: CAWSSEGGQYF. The CDR3 DNA reads TGTGCCTGGAGCTCGGAGGGAGGGCAGTACTTC. The chain has TRBV30 and TRBJ2-7, with D perhaps matching TRBD2 (6 bases). Germline V lookup: CDR1 GTSNPN, CDR2 SVGIG (reference sequence). The CDR3 length is 11 residues. The V end was cut by 3 bases, the J end by 9 bases, with 12 bases between.

The chain is built from TRBV25-1 and TRBJ1-1; D is undetermined. CDR3 size: 14 residues. The germline V gene encodes CDR1 MGHDK and CDR2 SYGVNS. Trimming cost V 5 bases and J 1 base, with 11 bases left between them. CDR3 loop: CASSLEGANTEAFF. The DNA for the CDR3 is TGTGCCAGCAGTTTAGAGGGTGCGAACACTGAAGCTTTCTTT.

The chain employs TRBV7-9 and TRBJ2-3, with D possibly matching TRBD2 (6 bases). Trimming left V 4 bases short and J 4 bases short, with 9 bases between. Looked up from germline, CDR1 is SEHNR and CDR2 is FQNEAQ (reference sequence). The CDR3 contains 13 residues. The CDR3 spells CASSSRLADTQYF. The CDR3 region has the DNA TGTGCCAGCAGCTCGAGACTAGCAGATACGCAGTATTTT.

The chain is built from TRBV30 and TRBJ2-3; 8 positions match TRBD1. V was pared by 4 bases and J by 2 bases, with 5 bases of the junction left unmatched. This CDR3 has 14 amino acids. Germline V gives CDR1 GTSNPN, CDR2 SVGIG (reference sequence). Written as DNA, the CDR3 is TGTGCCTGGAATAGGGACAGGACCACAGATACGCAGTATTTT. Translated: CAWNRDRTTDTQYF.

The chain employs TRBV5-4 and TRBJ1-1; a weak D match, TRBD1 (5 bases). Trimming removed 0 bases at V and 9 bases at J, with 18 bases between. The CDR3 extends over 15 amino acids. Germline CDR1 and CDR2: SGHNT and YYREEE (reference sequence). The DNA for the CDR3 is TGTGCCAGCAGCTTGGTCTTCGGGGGGAAAAGGCAAGCTTTCTTT. Translating gives CASSLVFGGKRQAFF.

The chain links TRBV28 to TRBJ1-5, with D possibly matching TRBD1 (6 bases). The CDR3 totals 14 residues. Germline CDR1 is MDHEN and CDR2 is SYDVKM. V lost 5 bases and J lost 3, with 11 bases in between. CDR3 loop: CASSPGTFNQPQHF. CDR3 nucleotides: TGTGCCAGCAGTCCGGGGACATTCAATCAGCCCCAGCATTTT.

CDR3 region: CASTGPAGPGNTIYF. CDR3 bases: TGTGCCAGCACCGGCCCGGCGGGACCTGGAAACACCATATATTTT. The V call is TRBV6-1, the J call TRBJ1-3, with a possible D match to TRBD1 (5 bases). CDR1 and CDR2 (germline): MNHNS, SASEGT. The V gene lost 7 bases and the J gene lost 2 bases, with 15 bases spanning the gap. The CDR3 covers 15 residues.

The V gene is TRBV18, the J gene TRBJ2-7, with a possible D match to TRBD1 (6 bases). From germline, CDR1 is KGHSH and CDR2 LQKENI. The CDR3 is 14 amino acids. The V gene lost 0 bases and the J gene lost 2 bases, with 8 bases spanning the gap. The CDR3 bases are TGTGCCAGCTCACCACCGGGACAACCCTACGAGCAGTACGTC. The encoded protein is CASSPPGQPYEQYV.

The chain recombines TRBV11-3 with TRBJ2-1, with 7 bases that match TRBD1. The V gene's germline CDR1 is SGHNT and CDR2 YENEEA. The CDR3 runs to 15 residues. The J segment lost 1 base and the V segment lost 1 base, leaving 1 base of the junction unmatched. The CDR3 region has the DNA TGTGCCAGCAGCTTAGGACAGGGATCCTACAATGAGCAGTTCTTC. This translates into CASSLGQGSYNEQFF. Based on the CDR3 plus reference TRBV11-3 and TRBJ2-1, the full variable domain is EAGVVQSPRYKIIEKKQPVAFWCNPISGHNTLYWYLQNLGQGPELLIRYENEEAVDDSQLPKDRFSAERLKGVDSTLKIQPAELGDSAVYLCASSLGQGSYNEQFFGPGTRLTVL.

The chain couples TRBV7-9 to TRBJ1-1, with a tentative D call TRBD1 (5 bases). Trimming removed 3 bases at V and 1 base at J, with 9 bases between. Germline V CDR1 and CDR2: SEHNR, FQNEAQ (reference sequence). The CDR3 extends over 14 amino acids. The CDR3 loop reads CASSFDRPNTEAFF. The CDR3 DNA reads as TGTGCCAGCAGCTTTGACAGACCGAACACTGAAGCTTTCTTT.

The chain uses TRBV27 and TRBJ1-5; tentative D call: TRBD1 (5 bases). Germline CDR1 is MNHEY and CDR2 is SMNVEV (reference sequence). Trimming stripped 5 bases from V and 6 bases from J, with 14 bases between. The CDR3 totals 14 residues. The CDR3 here is CASSPGGYGQPQHF. As DNA, the CDR3 is TGTGCCAGCAGTCCGGGGGGTTATGGTCAGCCCCAGCATTTT.

This sequence joins TRBV10-3 and TRBJ2-1, with 8 bases aligning to TRBD2. V shed 5 bases and J 7 bases; nucleotides not matched to a gene: 13. CDR1 is ENHRY, CDR2 SYGVKD, per germline. The CDR3 covers 16 residues. This chain's CDR3 is CAISTGTAGVENEQFF. CDR3 DNA sequence: TGTGCCATCAGTACGGGTACAGCGGGAGTGGAAAATGAGCAGTTCTTC.